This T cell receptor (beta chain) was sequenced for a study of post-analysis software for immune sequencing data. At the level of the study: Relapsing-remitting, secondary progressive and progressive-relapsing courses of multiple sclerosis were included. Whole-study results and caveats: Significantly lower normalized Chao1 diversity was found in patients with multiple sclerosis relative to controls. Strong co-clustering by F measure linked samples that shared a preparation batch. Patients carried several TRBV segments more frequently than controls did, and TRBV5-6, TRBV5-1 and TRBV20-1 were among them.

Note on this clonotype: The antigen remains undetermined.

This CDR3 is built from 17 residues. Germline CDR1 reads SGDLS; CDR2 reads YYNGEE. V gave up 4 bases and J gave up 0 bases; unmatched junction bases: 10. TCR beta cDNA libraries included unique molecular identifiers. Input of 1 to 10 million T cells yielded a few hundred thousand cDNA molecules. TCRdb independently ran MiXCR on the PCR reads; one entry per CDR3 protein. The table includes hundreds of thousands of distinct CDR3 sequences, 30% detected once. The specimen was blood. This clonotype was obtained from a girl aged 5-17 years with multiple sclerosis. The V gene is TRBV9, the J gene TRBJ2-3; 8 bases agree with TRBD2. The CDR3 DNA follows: TGTGCCAGCAGCCCCCAGCGGGGGCTCTTGAGCACAGATACGCAGTATTTT. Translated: CASSPQRGLLSTDTQYF. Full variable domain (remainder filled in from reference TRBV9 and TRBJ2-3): DSGVTQTPKHLITATGQRVTLRCSPRSGDLSVYWYQQSLDQGLQFLIQYYNGEERAKGNILERFSAQQFPDLHSELNLSSLELGDSALYFCASSPQRGLLSTDTQYFGPGTRLTVL.